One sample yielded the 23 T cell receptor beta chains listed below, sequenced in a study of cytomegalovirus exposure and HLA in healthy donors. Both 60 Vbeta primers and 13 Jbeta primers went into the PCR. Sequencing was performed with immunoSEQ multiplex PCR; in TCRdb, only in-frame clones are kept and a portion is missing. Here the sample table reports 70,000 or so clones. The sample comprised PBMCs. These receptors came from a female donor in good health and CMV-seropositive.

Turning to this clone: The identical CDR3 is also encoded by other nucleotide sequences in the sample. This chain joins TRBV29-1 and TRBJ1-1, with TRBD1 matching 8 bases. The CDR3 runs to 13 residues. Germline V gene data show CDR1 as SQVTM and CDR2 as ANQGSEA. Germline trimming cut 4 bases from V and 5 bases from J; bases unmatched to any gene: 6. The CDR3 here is CSVVGQGGTEAFF. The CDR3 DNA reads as TGCAGCGTTGTTGGACAGGGAGGAACTGAAGCTTTCTTT.

The CDR3: CASSQLALASGVDEQFF. CDR3 in DNA: TGCGCCAGCAGCCAGTTAGCTCTCGCTAGCGGGGTAGATGAGCAGTTCTTC. The V and J genes are TRBV4-3 and TRBJ2-1, with 9 positions matching TRBD2. V was clipped by 3 bases and J by 8 bases; unmatched bases: 14. CDR3 length: 17 amino acids. The germline CDR1 and CDR2 sequences are LGHNA and YSLEER.

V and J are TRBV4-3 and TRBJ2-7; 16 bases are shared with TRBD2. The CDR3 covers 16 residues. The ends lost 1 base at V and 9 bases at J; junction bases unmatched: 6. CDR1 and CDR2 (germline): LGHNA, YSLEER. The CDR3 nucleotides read TGCGCCAGCAGCCAAGGGGGACTAGCGGGAGGGGCTGCGCAGTACTTC. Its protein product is CASSQGGLAGGAAQYF.

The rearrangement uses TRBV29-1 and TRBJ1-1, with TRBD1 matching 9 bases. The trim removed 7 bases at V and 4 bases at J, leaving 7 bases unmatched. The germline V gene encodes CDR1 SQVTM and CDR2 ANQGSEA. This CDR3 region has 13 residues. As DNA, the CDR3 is TGCAGCGGTAGACAGGGGGAGGCCACTGAAGCTTTCTTT. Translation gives CSGRQGEATEAFF. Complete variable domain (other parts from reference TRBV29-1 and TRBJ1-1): SAVISQKPSRDICQRGTSLTIQCQVDSQVTMMFWYRQQPGQSLTLIATANQGSEATYESGFVIDKFPISRPNLTFSTLTVSNMSPEDSSIYLCSGRQGEATEAFFGQGTRLTVV.

The CDR3 DNA sequence: TGCAGTGCTAGAATCCTAGTTCAGTATTTT. The encoded protein is CSARILVQYF. The chain recombines TRBV20-1 with TRBJ2-3; D unresolved. V was pared by 2 bases and J by 12 bases, with 9 bases between. The length of the CDR3 is 10 residues. Germline CDR1 DFQATT, CDR2 SNEGSKA (reference sequence).

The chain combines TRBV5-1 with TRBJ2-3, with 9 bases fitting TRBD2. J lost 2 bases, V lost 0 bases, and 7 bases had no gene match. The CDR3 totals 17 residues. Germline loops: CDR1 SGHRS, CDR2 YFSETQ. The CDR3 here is CASSLDAGGPSTDTQYF. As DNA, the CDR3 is TGCGCCAGCAGCTTGGACGCGGGGGGGCCGTCCACAGATACGCAGTATTTT.

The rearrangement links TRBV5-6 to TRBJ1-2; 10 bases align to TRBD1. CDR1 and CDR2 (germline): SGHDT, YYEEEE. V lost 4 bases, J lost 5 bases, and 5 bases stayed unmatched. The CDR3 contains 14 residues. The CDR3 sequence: CASSPGQGPYGYTF. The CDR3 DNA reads TGTGCCAGCAGCCCGGGACAGGGGCCTTATGGCTACACCTTC.

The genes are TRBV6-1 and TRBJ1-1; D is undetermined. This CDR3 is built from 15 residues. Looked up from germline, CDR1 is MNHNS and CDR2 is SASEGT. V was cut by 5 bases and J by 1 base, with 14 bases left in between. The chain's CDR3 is CASSIILGPNTEAFF. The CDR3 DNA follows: TGTGCCAGCAGTATCATACTAGGGCCGAACACTGAAGCTTTCTTT.

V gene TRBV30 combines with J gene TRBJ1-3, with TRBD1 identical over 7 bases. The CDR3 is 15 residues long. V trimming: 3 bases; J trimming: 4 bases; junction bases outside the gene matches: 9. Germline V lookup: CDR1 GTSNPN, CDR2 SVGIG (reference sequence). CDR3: CAWSHDGTAGNTIYF. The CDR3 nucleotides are TGTGCCTGGAGCCACGATGGGACAGCAGGAAACACCATATATTTT.

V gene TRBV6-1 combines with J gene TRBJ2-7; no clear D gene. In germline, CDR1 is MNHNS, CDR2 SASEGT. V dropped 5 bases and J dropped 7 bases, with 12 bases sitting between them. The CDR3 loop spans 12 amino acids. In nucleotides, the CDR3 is TGTGCCAGCAGTTTCGGCCCCGGGGAGCAGTACTTC. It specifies CASSFGPGEQYF.

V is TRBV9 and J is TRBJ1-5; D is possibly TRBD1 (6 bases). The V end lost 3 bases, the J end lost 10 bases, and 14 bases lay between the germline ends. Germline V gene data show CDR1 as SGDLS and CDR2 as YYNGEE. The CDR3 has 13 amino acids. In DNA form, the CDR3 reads TGTGCCAGCAGCGCGGACAGTGTGGAACCCCAGCATTTT. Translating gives CASSADSVEPQHF.

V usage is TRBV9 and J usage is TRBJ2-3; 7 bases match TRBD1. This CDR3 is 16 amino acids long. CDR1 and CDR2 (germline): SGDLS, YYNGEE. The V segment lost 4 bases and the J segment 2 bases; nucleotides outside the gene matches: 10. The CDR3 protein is CASSSRTGGITDTQYF. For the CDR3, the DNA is TGTGCCAGCAGCTCAAGGACAGGAGGTATCACAGATACGCAGTATTTT.

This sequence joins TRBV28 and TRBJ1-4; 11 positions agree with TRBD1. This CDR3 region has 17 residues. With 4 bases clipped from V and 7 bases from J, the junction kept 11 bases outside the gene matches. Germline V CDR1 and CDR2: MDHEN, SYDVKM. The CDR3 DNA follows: TGTGCCAGCAGTTCACCGGGACAGGGGGAGTTAGGTGAAAAACTGTTTTTT. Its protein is CASSSPGQGELGEKLFF. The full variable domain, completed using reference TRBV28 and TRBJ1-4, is DVKVTQSSRYLVKRTGEKVFLECVQDMDHENMFWYRQDPGLGLRLIYFSYDVKMKEKGDIPEGYSVSREKKERFSLILESASTNQTSMYLCASSSPGQGELGEKLFFGSGTQLSVL.

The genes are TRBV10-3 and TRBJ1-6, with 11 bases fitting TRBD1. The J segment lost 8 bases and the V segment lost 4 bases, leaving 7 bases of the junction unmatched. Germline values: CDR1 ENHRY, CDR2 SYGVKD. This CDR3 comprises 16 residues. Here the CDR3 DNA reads TGTGCCATCAGTGTGGCTCCGGGACAGGGGGATTCACCCCTCCACTTT. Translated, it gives CAISVAPGQGDSPLHF.

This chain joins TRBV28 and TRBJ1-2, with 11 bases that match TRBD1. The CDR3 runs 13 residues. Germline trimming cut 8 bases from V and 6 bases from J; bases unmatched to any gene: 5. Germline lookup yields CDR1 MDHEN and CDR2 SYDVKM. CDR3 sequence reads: CASLGQGAHGYTF. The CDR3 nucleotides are TGTGCCAGCCTCGGACAGGGGGCACATGGCTACACCTTC.

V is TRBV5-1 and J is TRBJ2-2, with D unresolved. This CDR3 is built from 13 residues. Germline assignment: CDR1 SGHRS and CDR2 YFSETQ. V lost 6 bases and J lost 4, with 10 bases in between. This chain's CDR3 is CASTFGGTGELFF. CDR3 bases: TGCGCCAGCACTTTCGGTGGCACCGGGGAGCTGTTTTTT.

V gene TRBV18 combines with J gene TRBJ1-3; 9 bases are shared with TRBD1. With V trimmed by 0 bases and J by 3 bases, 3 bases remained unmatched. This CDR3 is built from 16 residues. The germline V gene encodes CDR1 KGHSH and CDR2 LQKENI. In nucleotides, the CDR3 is TGTGCCAGCTCACCACCCGGGACAGGGTTTGGAAACACCATATATTTT. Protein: CASSPPGTGFGNTIYF.

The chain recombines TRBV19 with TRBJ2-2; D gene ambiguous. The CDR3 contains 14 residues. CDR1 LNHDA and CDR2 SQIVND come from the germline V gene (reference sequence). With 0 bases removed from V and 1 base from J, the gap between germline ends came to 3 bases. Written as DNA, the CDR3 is TGTGCCAGTAGTATAGAGCGGAACACCGGGGAGCTGTTTTTT. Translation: CASSIERNTGELFF.

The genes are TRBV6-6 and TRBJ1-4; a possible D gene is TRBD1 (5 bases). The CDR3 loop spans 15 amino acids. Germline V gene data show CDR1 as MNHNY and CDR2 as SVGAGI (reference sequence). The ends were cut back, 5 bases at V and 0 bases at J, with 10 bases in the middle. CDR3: CASSTSRATNEKLFF. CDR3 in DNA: TGTGCCAGCAGTACCTCCAGGGCAACTAATGAAAAACTGTTTTTT.

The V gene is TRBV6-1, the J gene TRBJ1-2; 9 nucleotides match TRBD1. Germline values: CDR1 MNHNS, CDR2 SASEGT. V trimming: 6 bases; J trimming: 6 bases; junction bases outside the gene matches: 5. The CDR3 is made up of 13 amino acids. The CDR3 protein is CASRRTGENGYTF. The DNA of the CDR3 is TGTGCCAGCAGGAGGACAGGGGAGAATGGCTACACCTTC.

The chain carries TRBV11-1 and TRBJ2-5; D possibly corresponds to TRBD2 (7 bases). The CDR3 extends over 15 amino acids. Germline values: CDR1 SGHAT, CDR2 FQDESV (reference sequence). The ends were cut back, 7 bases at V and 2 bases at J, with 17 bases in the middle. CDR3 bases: TGTGCCAGCACCGGGGGCGGGGGAGAACAAGAGACCCAGTACTTC. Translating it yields CASTGGGGEQETQYF.

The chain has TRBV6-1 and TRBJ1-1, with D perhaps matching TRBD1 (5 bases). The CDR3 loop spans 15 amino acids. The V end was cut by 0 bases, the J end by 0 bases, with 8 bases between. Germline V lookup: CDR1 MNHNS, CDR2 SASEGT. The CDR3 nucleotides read TGTGCCAGCAGTGAAGCTGCAGGGTTGAACACTGAAGCTTTCTTT. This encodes CASSEAAGLNTEAFF.

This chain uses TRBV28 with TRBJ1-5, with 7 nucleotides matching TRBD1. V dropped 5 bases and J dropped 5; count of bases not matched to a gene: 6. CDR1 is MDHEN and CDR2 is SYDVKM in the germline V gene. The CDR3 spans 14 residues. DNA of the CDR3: TGTGCCAGCAGTCCCTCAGGGGGTTATCAGCCCCAGCATTTT. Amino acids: CASSPSGGYQPQHF.